One sample yielded the 23 T cell receptor beta chains listed below, sequenced in a study of regulatory T cells in long-lasting Graves disease. Relying on iRepertoire HTBI primers and Arm-PCR of CDR3 regions, the team built TCR beta libraries. TCRdb redid the calling of the multiplex PCR reads with MiXCR, one entry per CDR3 protein. The profile shows 650,000 to 700,000 distinct CDR3 sequences, around 30% of them singletons. Time point in this sample: persistent/refractory GD, antithyroid drugs over 5 years with positive TRAb. From PBMCs, RNA was extracted and then used to make the TCR library. This specimen consisted of peripheral blood mononuclear cells (PBMCs), obtained when the disease was refractory, from a patient treated with antithyroid drugs. Source of these receptors: a female donor with Graves disease.

This clonotype was found a few times. The chain employs TRBV3-1 and TRBJ1-2; 9 positions match TRBD1. Per germline, CDR1 LGHDT and CDR2 YNNKEL (reference sequence). V lost 4 bases to trimming and J lost 8 bases; unmatched junction nucleotides: 8. The CDR3 is 14 amino acids. CDR3 sequence (DNA): TGTGCCAGCAGCCCCGGGGACAGGGAGCGAGGCTACACCTTC. It is translated as CASSPGDRERGYTF.

This clonotype was counted only a few times. The chain carries TRBV20-1 and TRBJ1-5; TRBD1 aligns across 7 bases. CDR1 is DFQATT, CDR2 SNEGSKA, per germline (reference sequence). J lost 3 bases, V lost 1 base, and 3 bases had no gene match. This CDR3 is 14 amino acids long. The CDR3 nucleotides read TGCAGTGCTAGAGTACAGGGGCTCAATCAGCCCCAGCATTTT. Amino acids: CSARVQGLNQPQHF.

This clonotype was recorded many times. This sequence joins TRBV28 and TRBJ1-1; D call uncertain. CDR3 length: 13 residues. V lost 3 bases to trimming and J lost 3 bases, with 8 bases between them. CDR1 and CDR2 (germline): MDHEN, SYDVKM. The CDR3 region has the DNA TGTGCCAGCAGTTTGAAATGGGACACTGAAGCTTTCTTT. This sequence encodes CASSLKWDTEAFF.

This clonotype was detected only a few times. The chain is built from TRBV7-2 and TRBJ2-7, with 9 bases matching TRBD2. The CDR3 loop spans 15 amino acids. Germline CDR1 reads SGHTA; CDR2 reads FQGNSA. The V and J ends lost 0 bases and 3 bases, in that order; junction bases with no gene match: 3. CDR3 loop: CASSLAAGGDYEQYF. CDR3 bases: TGTGCCAGCAGCTTAGCAGCGGGGGGAGACTACGAGCAGTACTTC.

The chain recombines TRBV20-1 with TRBJ1-4; 8 bases fit TRBD1. J was trimmed by 8 bases and V by 6 bases; bases with no gene match: 8. This CDR3 region has 13 residues. Per the germline V gene, CDR1 is DFQATT and CDR2 is SNEGSKA (reference sequence). The CDR3 coding sequence is TGCAGTGCCGAGACAGGGGTGGGCGAAAAACTGTTTTTT. This translates into CSAETGVGEKLFF.

This chain connects TRBV2 to TRBJ2-7; unclear D gene. Per the germline V gene, CDR1 is SNHLY and CDR2 is FYNNEI. V lost 0 bases and J lost 0, with 15 bases in between. The CDR3 is 17 residues long. CDR3 residues: CASSEAIPAVYSYEQYF. CDR3 nucleotide sequence: TGTGCCAGCAGTGAAGCGATCCCGGCAGTTTACTCCTACGAGCAGTACTTC.

To note about this clonotype: One end of the junction does not line up with germline, which may come from a read error. V usage is TRBV6-2 or TRBV6-3 and J usage is TRBJ2-2; no clear D gene. This CDR3 spans 14 amino acids. Germline CDR1 and CDR2: MNHEY and SVGEGT. The CDR3 is CAGSFPTNTGELFF. The DNA for the CDR3 is TGTGCCGGCAGTTTCCCAACGAACACCGGGGAGCTGTTTTTT.

This clonotype has more than one count but fewer than ten. The J gene is TRBJ1-2, the V gene TRBV20-1; possible D gene TRBD1, 6 bases. CDR1 is DFQATT and CDR2 is SNEGSKA in the germline V gene (reference sequence). V lost 0 bases, J lost 1 base, and 15 bases lay in between. There are 16 residues in the CDR3. The CDR3 DNA follows: TGCAGTGCTAGAGATCAGGGGCAGGGTATTAACTATGGCTACACCTTC. Amino acid sequence: CSARDQGQGINYGYTF.

This clonotype was recorded a few times. The gene calls are TRBV7-2 and TRBJ2-7, with D possibly matching TRBD1 (5 bases). The V end lost 8 bases, the J end lost 0 bases, and 23 bases lay between the germline ends. Germline assignment: CDR1 SGHTA and CDR2 FQGNSA. The CDR3 is 17 residues long. The CDR3 protein is CASLRWGVLSSSYEQYF. The CDR3 DNA sequence: TGTGCCAGCTTACGGTGGGGCGTTCTGAGTAGCTCCTACGAGCAGTACTTC.

This chain connects TRBV30 to TRBJ1-5; perhaps TRBD1 as D (5 bases). V gave up 2 bases and J gave up 7 bases, with 18 bases separating them. Germline V gene lookup returns CDR1 GTSNPN and CDR2 SVGIG (reference sequence). This CDR3 region has 15 residues. The CDR3 nucleotides read TGTGCCTGGAGTCTGGGGCAGGGTCATTCCCAGCCCCAGCATTTT. The encoded protein is CAWSLGQGHSQPQHF. Full variable domain (remainder filled in from reference TRBV30 and TRBJ1-5): SQTIHQWPATLVQPVGSPLSLECTVEGTSNPNLYWYRQAAGRGLQLLFYSVGIGQISSEVPQNLSASRPQDRQFILSSKKLLLSDSGFYLCAWSLGQGHSQPQHFGDGTRLSIL.

In its sample, this clonotype was seen a few times. The chain's CDR3 is CASREGWTKGGLRNEQYF. The CDR3 bases are TGTGCCAGCAGGGAGGGCTGGACGAAGGGAGGGTTAAGGAACGAGCAGTACTTC. The chain carries TRBV6-1 and TRBJ2-7, with 7 bases matching TRBD2. Germline CDR1 is MNHNS and CDR2 is SASEGT. Losses at the gene ends were 6 bases for V and 5 bases for J; bases not matched to a gene: 22. This CDR3 spans 18 amino acids.

V gene TRBV29-1 combines with J gene TRBJ2-5, with no clear D. The CDR3 sequence is 13 residues long. Trimming removed 4 bases from V and 5 bases from J, with 14 bases in between. Germline V lookup: CDR1 SQVTM, CDR2 ANQGSEA. CDR3 protein: CSVGPRRTETQYF. CDR3 nucleotides: TGCAGCGTTGGGCCCAGAAGAACGGAGACCCAGTACTTC.

The V call is TRBV19, the J call TRBJ1-6, with a tentative D call TRBD1 (5 bases). From germline, CDR1 is LNHDA and CDR2 SQIVND (reference sequence). CDR3 length: 13 residues. V shed 4 bases and J shed 14 bases, with 15 bases lying between them. The CDR3 loop reads CASSTRETETLHF. CDR3 DNA sequence: TGTGCCAGTAGTACCAGGGAGACCGAAACCCTCCACTTT.

CDR3 bases: TGTGCTAGTGGTTTGGGAAGAACCGGGCGCTCCTACGAGCAGTACTTC. Translated, it gives CASGLGRTGRSYEQYF. The chain combines TRBV12-5 with TRBJ2-7, with D unclear. This CDR3 region has 16 residues. From germline, CDR1 is LGHNT and CDR2 FRNRAP. V dropped 1 base and J dropped 0 bases, with 13 bases sitting between them.

The chain combines TRBV5-6 with TRBJ2-5, with TRBD2 identical over 12 bases. This CDR3 is built from 17 residues. Germline CDR1 is SGHDT and CDR2 is YYEEEE. V was clipped by 3 bases and J by 4 bases; unmatched bases: 10. Here the CDR3 DNA reads TGTGCCAGCAGCTCCTTCCGACTAGCGGGAGTGCGAGAGACCCAGTACTTC. This translates into CASSSFRLAGVRETQYF.

The chain joins TRBV20-1 to TRBJ2-5; weak D call: TRBD1 (5 bases). Between the trimmed V and J ends, which lost 5 bases and 5 bases, there was a span of 18 bases. Germline assignment: CDR1 DFQATT and CDR2 SNEGSKA (reference sequence). This CDR3 contains 14 residues. For the CDR3, the DNA is TGCAGTGCTGGTCGCAGGGTGGTTCGGGAGACCCAGTACTTC. Translating it yields CSAGRRVVRETQYF.

This rearrangement joins TRBV28 to TRBJ1-6, with D possibly being TRBD1 (6 bases). V was clipped by 6 bases and J by 10 bases, with 22 bases between them. CDR1 and CDR2 (germline): MDHEN, SYDVKM. The CDR3 is 16 residues long. The DNA for the CDR3 is TGTGCCAGCAGCCTCTCCCGGCAGGGGCTATCATCACCCCTCCACTTT. It translates to CASSLSRQGLSSPLHF.

This clonotype was counted many times. The chain links TRBV12-3 or TRBV12-4 to TRBJ1-2; D remains ambiguous. The CDR3 spans 12 residues. V was clipped by 6 bases and J by 8 bases, with 13 bases between them. CDR3 nucleotide sequence: TGTGCCAGCAGCTTCTACGGGGAGGGCTACACCTTC. It specifies CASSFYGEGYTF.

This clonotype was recorded a few times. The genes are TRBV3-1 and TRBJ1-5, with D perhaps matching TRBD1 (5 bases). Trimming pared 0 bases from V and 3 bases from J, leaving 12 bases between. CDR1 and CDR2 (germline): LGHDT, YNNKEL (reference sequence). This CDR3 comprises 16 residues. CDR3 nucleotides: TGTGCCAGCAGCCAAGATCAGGGCAGGTTCAATCAGCCCCAGCATTTT. Its translation is CASSQDQGRFNQPQHF.

This clonotype was seen at least ten times. The chain employs TRBV7-9 and TRBJ2-7, with 8 bases identical to TRBD2. Germline V gene data show CDR1 as SEHNR and CDR2 as FQNEAQ (reference sequence). With V trimmed by 3 bases and J by 2 bases, 3 bases remained unmatched. The CDR3 spans 14 residues. The CDR3 is CASSLGTRAYEQYF. CDR3 coding DNA: TGTGCCAGCAGCTTGGGGACTAGAGCCTACGAGCAGTACTTC.

The V gene is TRBV2, the J gene TRBJ1-1; D might be TRBD1 (5 bases). This CDR3 contains 16 residues. Per the germline V gene, CDR1 is SNHLY and CDR2 is FYNNEI. V shed 2 bases and J shed 3 bases, with 16 bases lying between them. CDR3 loop: CASSENRGWGYTEAFF. For the CDR3, the DNA is TGTGCCAGCAGTGAAAATCGGGGTTGGGGGTACACTGAAGCTTTCTTT.

This clonotype has more than one count but fewer than ten. The chain couples TRBV7-2 to TRBJ2-5; D is perhaps TRBD2 (5 bases). The germline V gene has CDR1 SGHTA and CDR2 FQGNSA. This CDR3 is built from 12 residues. Trimming took off 5 bases at V and 5 bases at J, with 9 bases between the two ends. CDR3 coding DNA: TGTGCCAGCAGCCGTAGCGTGGAGACCCAGTACTTC. This translates into CASSRSVETQYF.

This chain joins TRBV6-5 and TRBJ1-2; possible D gene TRBD1, 6 bases. The CDR3 totals 15 residues. Looked up from germline, CDR1 is MNHEY and CDR2 is SVGAGI. V lost 0 bases and J lost 7, with 15 bases in between. The CDR3: CASSYSFGGLSGYTF. The CDR3 bases are TGTGCCAGCAGTTACTCGTTCGGGGGGCTTAGTGGCTACACCTTC.